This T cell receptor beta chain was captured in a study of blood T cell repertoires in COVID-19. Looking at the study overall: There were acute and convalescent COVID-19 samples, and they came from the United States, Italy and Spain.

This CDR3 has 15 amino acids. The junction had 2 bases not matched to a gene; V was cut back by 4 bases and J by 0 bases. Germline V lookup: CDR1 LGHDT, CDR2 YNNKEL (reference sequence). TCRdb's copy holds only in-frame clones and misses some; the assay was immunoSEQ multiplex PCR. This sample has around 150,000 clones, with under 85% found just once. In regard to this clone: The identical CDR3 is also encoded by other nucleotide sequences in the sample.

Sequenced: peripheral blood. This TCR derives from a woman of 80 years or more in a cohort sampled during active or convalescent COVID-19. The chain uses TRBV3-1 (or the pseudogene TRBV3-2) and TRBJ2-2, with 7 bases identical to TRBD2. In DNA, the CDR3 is TGTGCCAGCAGCCCCGGACTAGCGAACACCGGGGAGCTGTTTTTT. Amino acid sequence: CASSPGLANTGELFF.